A single TCR beta chain is shown here with its context. Generated by immunoSEQ multiplex PCR, the TCRdb table keeps only in-frame clones and is missing some. The repertoire has approximately 1.4 million clones, about 98% of them found once; the top ten carry approximately 0.44%. These data belong to a study of shared clonotypes between healthy human individuals. None of the donors, who were healthy HIV-negative adults, had recently had acute infections or vaccinations. Every donor, a Caucasian adult, lived in Nashville, Tennessee. The CDR3 loop spans 15 amino acids. The V and J ends lost 7 bases and 1 base, in that order; junction bases with no gene match: 4. Germline values: CDR1 LNHDA, CDR2 SQIVND (reference sequence).

The TCR sequence derives from a man aged 30 to 45 in good health. The J gene is TRBJ2-1, the V gene TRBV19, with 10 bases that match TRBD2. Material for sequencing was naive CD4+ T cells sorted from blood. The subset was: CD45RA+ positively selected. CDR3 protein: CASNRLAGSYNEQFF. Here the CDR3 DNA reads TGTGCCAGTAACCGACTAGCGGGTTCCTACAATGAGCAGTTCTTC.